Reported below is one T cell receptor beta chain. This clonotype came up many times. Its recognized antigen is unknown. Base qualities are not provided; no much larger clone lies one nucleotide away. This sample was sequenced with an Illumina HiSeq 2500. Quantitative 5'-RACE with molecular barcodes was used to prepare TCR beta libraries. In the paper's pipeline: To identify disease-linked TCR variants, a new computational method was used, one built on a probabilistic model of VDJ rearrangement. Starting from the raw public reads, TCRdb applied fastp trimming at Q25, assembled clones with MiXCR and retained in-frame beta chains. Duplicate CDR3 protein sequences are folded into a single record with the most common DNA and genes. The V and J calls were not made by the authors but by TCRdb's processing. The sample table shows some 130,000 distinct CDR3 sequences, and about 7.3% are seen once. The ten most abundant clones make up around 12% of the sample.

The data originate from a study of CD8 T cells in ankylosing spondylitis (dated by TCRdb to about 2017). Concerning the study at large: The study profiled T cell receptor beta repertoires in healthy donors and ankylosing spondylitis patients to find disease-linked TCR variants. Peripheral blood was sampled, and synovial fluid was also collected from ankylosing spondylitis patients. The full study cohort comprised 25 or so ankylosing spondylitis patients and approximately 100 healthy donors.

Beyond this particular receptor, the publication reports: Blood from ankylosing spondylitis patients appeared to be characterized by a TCR beta motif made up of eight highly homologous amino acid variants. Some TCR beta motif variants had previously been reported in synovial fluid and blood of reactive arthritis patients, which suggested common disease-initiation mechanisms. The disease-linked clones had a CD8+ phenotype and were found at relatively low frequencies in peripheral blood. According to the report, matched synovial fluid samples from ankylosing spondylitis patients were significantly enriched for the disease-linked clones.

Measured from the cysteine to the phenylalanine, the CDR3 is 14 residues long. CDR3 DNA is the only sequence kept; it has 42 bases, read in frame from the first base. A distance of 11 bases separates the germline ends of V and J, which lose 1 base and 5 bases respectively. Rearrangement joined TRBV12-3 or TRBV12-4 to TRBJ1-1; the D region possibly corresponds to TRBD1 (6 bases align). The receptor comes from a female donor with ankylosing spondylitis or in good health (not recorded which). Material: blood, either unsorted or a sorted T cell fraction (not recorded which). The nucleotide sequence is given as TGTGCCAGCAGTTTAGTCGACAGGACAACTGAAGCTTTCTTT. Its protein product is CASSLVDRTTEAFF.